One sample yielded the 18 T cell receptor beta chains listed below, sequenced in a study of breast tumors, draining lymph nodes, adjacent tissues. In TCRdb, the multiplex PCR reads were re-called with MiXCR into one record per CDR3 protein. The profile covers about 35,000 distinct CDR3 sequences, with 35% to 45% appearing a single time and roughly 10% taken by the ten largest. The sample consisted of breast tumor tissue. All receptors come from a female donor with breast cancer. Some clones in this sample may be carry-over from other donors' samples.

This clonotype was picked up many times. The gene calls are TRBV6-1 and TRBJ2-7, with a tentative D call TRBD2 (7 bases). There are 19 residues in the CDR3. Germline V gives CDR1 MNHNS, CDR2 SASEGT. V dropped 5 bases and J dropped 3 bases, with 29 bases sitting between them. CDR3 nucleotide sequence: TGTGCCAGCAGTCTAAAGAGGGACGGGGGGCGAGGCAGTATCTACGAGCAGTACTTC. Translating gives CASSLKRDGGRGSIYEQYF.

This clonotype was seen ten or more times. The CDR3 spells CATSRGVGTGELFF. CDR3 bases: TGTGCCACCAGTAGGGGAGTCGGTACCGGGGAGCTGTTTTTT. The V and J genes are TRBV24-1 and TRBJ2-2, with D perhaps given as TRBD1 or TRBD2 (5 bases each). V was trimmed by 6 bases and J by 5 bases, leaving 12 bases between them. The germline V gene has CDR1 KGHDR and CDR2 SFDVKD. The CDR3 is made up of 14 amino acids.

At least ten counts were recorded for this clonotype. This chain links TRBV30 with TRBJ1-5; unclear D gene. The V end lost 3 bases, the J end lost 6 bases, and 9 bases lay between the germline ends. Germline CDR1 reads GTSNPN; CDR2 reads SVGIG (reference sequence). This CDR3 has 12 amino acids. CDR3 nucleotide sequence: TGTGCCTGGAGCCCCGCTGGTCAGCCCCAGCATTTT. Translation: CAWSPAGQPQHF.

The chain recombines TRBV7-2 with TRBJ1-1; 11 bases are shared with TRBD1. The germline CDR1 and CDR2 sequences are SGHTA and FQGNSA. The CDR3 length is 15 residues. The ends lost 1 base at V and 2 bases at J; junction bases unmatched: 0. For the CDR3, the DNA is TGTGCCAGCAGCTTAGGGACAGGGGGCAACACTGAAGCTTTCTTT. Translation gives CASSLGTGGNTEAFF. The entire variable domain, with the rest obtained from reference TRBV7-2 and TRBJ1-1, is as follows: GAGVSQSPSNKVTEKGKDVELRCDPISGHTALYWYRQSLGQGLEFLIYFQGNSAPDKSGLPSDRFSAERTGGSVSTLTIQRTQQEDSAVYLCASSLGTGGNTEAFFGQGTRLTVV.

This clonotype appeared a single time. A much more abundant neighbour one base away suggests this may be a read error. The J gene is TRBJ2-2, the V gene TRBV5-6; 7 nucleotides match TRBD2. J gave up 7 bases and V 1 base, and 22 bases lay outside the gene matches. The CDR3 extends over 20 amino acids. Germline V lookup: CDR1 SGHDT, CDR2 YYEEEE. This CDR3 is CASSLRVSGPGGRADGELFF. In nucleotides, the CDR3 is TGTGCCAGCAGCTTGAGGGTTTCAGGGCCCGGCGGGAGAGCTGACGGGGAGCTGTTTTTT. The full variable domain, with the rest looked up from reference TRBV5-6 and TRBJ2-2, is DAGVTQSPTHLIKTRGQQVTLRCSPKSGHDTVSWYQQALGQGPQFIFQYYEEEERQRGNFPDRFSGHQFPNYSSELNVNALLLGDSALYLCASSLRVSGPGGRADGELFFGEGSRLTVL.

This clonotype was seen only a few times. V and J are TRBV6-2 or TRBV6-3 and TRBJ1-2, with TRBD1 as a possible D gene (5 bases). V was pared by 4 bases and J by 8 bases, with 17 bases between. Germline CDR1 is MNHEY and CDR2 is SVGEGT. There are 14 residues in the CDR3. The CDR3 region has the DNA TGTGCCAGCAGTTCCCCGGGACGGCCAGGGGGCTACACCTTC. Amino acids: CASSSPGRPGGYTF.

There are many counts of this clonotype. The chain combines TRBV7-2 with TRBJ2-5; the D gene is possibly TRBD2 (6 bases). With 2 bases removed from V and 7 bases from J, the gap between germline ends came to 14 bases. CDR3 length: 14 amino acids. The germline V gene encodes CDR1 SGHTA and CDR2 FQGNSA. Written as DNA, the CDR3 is TGTGCCAGCAGCTTAAAGAGGGTGGAGGGGACCCAGTACTTC. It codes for CASSLKRVEGTQYF. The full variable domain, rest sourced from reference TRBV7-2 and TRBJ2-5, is GAGVSQSPSNKVTEKGKDVELRCDPISGHTALYWYRQSLGQGLEFLIYFQGNSAPDKSGLPSDRFSAERTGGSVSTLTIQRTQQEDSAVYLCASSLKRVEGTQYFGPGTRLLVL.

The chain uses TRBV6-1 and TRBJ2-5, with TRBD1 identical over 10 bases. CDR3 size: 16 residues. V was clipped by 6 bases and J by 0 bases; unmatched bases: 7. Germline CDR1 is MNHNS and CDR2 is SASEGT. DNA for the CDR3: TGTGCCAGCAGGGCCCCGGACAGGGGGTACCAAGAGACCCAGTACTTC. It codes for CASRAPDRGYQETQYF.

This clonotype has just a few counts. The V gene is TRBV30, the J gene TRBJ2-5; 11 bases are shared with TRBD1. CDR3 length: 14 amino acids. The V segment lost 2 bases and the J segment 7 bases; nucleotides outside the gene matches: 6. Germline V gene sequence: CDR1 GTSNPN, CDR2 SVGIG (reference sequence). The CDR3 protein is CAWSLGQGAGTQYF. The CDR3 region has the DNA TGTGCCTGGAGTCTTGGACAGGGGGCGGGGACCCAGTACTTC. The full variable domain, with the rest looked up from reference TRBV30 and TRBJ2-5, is SQTIHQWPATLVQPVGSPLSLECTVEGTSNPNLYWYRQAAGRGLQLLFYSVGIGQISSEVPQNLSASRPQDRQFILSSKKLLLSDSGFYLCAWSLGQGAGTQYFGPGTRLLVL.

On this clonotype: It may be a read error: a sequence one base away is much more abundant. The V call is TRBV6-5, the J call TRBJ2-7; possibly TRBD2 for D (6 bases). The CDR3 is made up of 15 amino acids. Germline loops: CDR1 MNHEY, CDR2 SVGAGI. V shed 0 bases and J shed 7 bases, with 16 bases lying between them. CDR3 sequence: CASSYSITGVGEQYF. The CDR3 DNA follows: TGTGCCAGCAGTTACTCGATCACGGGGGTGGGAGAGCAGTACTTC.

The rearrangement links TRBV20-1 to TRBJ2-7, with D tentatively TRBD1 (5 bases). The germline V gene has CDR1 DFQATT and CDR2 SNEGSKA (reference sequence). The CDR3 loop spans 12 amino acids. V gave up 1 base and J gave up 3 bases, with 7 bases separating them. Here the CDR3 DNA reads TGCAGTGCTAGAGGGACAAACTACGAGCAGTACTTC. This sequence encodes CSARGTNYEQYF.

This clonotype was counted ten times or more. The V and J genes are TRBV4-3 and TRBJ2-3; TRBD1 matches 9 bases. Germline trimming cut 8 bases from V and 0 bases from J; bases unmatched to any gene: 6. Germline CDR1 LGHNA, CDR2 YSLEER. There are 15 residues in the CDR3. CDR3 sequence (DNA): TGCGCCAGCGGGAAACAGGGGGCTAGCACAGATACGCAGTATTTT. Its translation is CASGKQGASTDTQYF.

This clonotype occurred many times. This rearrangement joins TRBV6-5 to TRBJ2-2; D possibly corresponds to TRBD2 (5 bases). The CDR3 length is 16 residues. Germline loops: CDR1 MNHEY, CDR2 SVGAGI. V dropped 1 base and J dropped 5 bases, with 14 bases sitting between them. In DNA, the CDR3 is TGTGCCAGCAGTTACTTTCCGGGAAGAGGAACCGGGGAGCTGTTTTTT. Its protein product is CASSYFPGRGTGELFF.

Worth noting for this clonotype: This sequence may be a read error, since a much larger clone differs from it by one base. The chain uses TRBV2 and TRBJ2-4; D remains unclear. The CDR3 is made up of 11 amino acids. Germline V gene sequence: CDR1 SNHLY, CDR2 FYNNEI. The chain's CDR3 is CVSAGENIQYF. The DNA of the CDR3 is TGTGTTTCGGCCGGCGAAAACATTCAGTACTTC.

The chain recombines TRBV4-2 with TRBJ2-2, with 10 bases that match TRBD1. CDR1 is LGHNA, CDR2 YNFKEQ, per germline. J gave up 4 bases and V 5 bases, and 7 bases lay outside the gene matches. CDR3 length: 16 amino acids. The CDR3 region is CASSVPGQGSTGELFF. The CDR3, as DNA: TGTGCCAGCAGCGTTCCGGGACAGGGGTCCACCGGGGAGCTGTTTTTT.

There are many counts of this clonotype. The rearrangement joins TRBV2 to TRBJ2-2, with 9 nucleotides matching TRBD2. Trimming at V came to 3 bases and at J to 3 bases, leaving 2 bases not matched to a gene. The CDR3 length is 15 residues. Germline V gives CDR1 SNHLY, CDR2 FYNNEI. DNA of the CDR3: TGTGCCAGCAGTGAGCTAGCGGGGCACACCGGGGAGCTGTTTTTT. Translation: CASSELAGHTGELFF. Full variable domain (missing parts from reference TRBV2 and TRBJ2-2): EPEVTQTPSHQVTQMGQEVILRCVPISNHLYFYWYRQILGQKVEFLVSFYNNEISEKSEIFDDQFSVERPDGSNFTLKIRSTKLEDSAMYFCASSELAGHTGELFFGEGSRLTVL.

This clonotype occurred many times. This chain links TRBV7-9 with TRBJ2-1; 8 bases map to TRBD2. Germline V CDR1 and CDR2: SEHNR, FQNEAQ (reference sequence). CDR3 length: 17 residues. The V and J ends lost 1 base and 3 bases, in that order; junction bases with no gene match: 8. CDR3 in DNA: TGTGCCAGCAGCTTAGAAAGGCTAGCGGGTGGCTACAATGAGCAGTTCTTC. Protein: CASSLERLAGGYNEQFF.

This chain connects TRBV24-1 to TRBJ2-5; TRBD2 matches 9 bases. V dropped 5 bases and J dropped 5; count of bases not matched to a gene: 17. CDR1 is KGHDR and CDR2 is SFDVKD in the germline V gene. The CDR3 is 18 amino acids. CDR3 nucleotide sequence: TGTGCCACCAGTGGCGAAACCAGGGATCTGAGCGGGAGGGAGACCCAGTACTTC. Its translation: CATSGETRDLSGRETQYF.